This T cell receptor (beta chain) was retrieved from a study of OX40 agonist ivuxolimab in advanced cancers. Overall study context: One hepatocellular carcinoma and two cutaneous melanoma patients partially responded.

Sequenced by immunoSEQ multiplex PCR; TCRdb stores in-frame clones only, minus some. Here the sample spans more than 45,000 clones, 85% to 90% being singletons. Here the sequenced sample was CD4+ or CD8+ T cells sorted from blood, taken in a trial of the OX40 agonist ivuxolimab. The sequence was obtained from an adult with an advanced solid tumor such as melanoma, head and neck, liver or kidney cancer.

CDR3 bases: TGTGCCAGCAGCCCCACGAGGGGGGTACATTCCGGGGAGCTGTTTTTT. Translation gives CASSPTRGVHSGELFF. This chain uses TRBV7-9 with TRBJ2-2; D tentatively fits TRBD1 or TRBD2 (6 bases each). Per germline, CDR1 SEHNR and CDR2 FQNEAQ (reference sequence). CDR3 length equals 16 residues. With 5 bases removed from V and 6 bases from J, the gap between germline ends came to 19 bases.